This is a list of T cell receptor beta chains from one sample in a study of T cells expressing NK-cell markers. Reanalyzing the 5' RACE reads, TCRdb keeps one entry per CDR3 protein, without DNA. The data include about 460,000 distinct CDR3 sequences; the top ten clones carry 1.4% to 1.5%. The sequencing sample was made of blood T cells: a sorted CD56 or NKG2C T cell subset, CD4+ or CD8+ T cells, or bulk PBMC T cells (not recorded which). The receptors here all came from a woman aged 45-60 years in good health. Each CDR3 is given with its conserved first and last residue.

TRBV30	TRBJ1-2	CATSTGSYGYTF
TRBV12-3/TRBV12-4	TRBJ2-7	CASSSDPRTGKDF
TRBV15	TRBJ2-5	CATSRDNRGRETQYF
TRBV6-6	TRBJ1-5	CASSYGGGQPYQPQHF
TRBV5-1	TRBJ1-2	CASSLLGTLPNYGYTF
TRBV2	TRBJ2-7	CASSDLGGSGQYF
TRBV6-5	TRBJ1-1	CASSYIRGTEAFF
TRBV7-3	TRBJ2-4	CASSLGGREDIQYF
TRBV12-3/TRBV12-4	TRBJ2-7	CASSPGQNKISYEQYF
TRBV4-1	TRBJ2-1	CASSQGQGADNEQFF
TRBV2	TRBJ1-4	CASMADRGNEKLFF
TRBV25-1	TRBJ1-1	CASRALRVNTEAFF
TRBV7-8	TRBJ1-2	CASSLSGIFNYGYTF
TRBV10-3	TRBJ2-2	CAISDRNTGELFF
TRBV29-1	TRBJ2-7	CSVRDGITEQYF